Detailed here is one T cell receptor (beta chain). The data are from a study of OX40 agonist ivuxolimab in advanced cancers. Sequencing was performed with immunoSEQ multiplex PCR; in TCRdb, only in-frame clones are kept and a portion is missing. Among 72,000 or so clones listed, about nine tenths were seen once. Specimen: CD4+ or CD8+ T cells sorted from blood, collected in a trial of the OX40 agonist ivuxolimab. This clonotype was obtained from an adult with an advanced solid tumor such as melanoma, head and neck, liver or kidney cancer.

CDR3 amino acids: CAIAPGTANTGELFF. The CDR3 coding sequence is TGTGCCATAGCCCCCGGGACAGCGAACACCGGGGAGCTGTTTTTT. The chain couples TRBV19 to TRBJ2-2; 7 bases match TRBD1. The CDR3 totals 15 residues. Germline V lookup: CDR1 LNHDA, CDR2 SQIVND (reference sequence). The junction had 8 bases not matched to a gene; V was cut back by 10 bases and J by 0 bases.